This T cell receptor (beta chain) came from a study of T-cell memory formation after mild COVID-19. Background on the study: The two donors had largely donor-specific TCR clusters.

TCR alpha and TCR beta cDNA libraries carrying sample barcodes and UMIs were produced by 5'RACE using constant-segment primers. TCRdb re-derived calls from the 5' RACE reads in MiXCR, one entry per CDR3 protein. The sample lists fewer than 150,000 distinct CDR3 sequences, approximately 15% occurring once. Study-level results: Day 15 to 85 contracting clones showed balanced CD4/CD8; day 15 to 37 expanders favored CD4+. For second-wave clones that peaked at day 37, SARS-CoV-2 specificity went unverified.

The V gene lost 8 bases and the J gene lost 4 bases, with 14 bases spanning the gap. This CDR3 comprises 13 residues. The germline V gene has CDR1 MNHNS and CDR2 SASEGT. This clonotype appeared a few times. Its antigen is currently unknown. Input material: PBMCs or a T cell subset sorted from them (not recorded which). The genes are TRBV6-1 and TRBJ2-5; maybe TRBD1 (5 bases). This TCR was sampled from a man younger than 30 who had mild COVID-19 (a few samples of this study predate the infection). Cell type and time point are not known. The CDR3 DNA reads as TGTGCCAGCGCCGGACATTTTGGAGAGACCCAGTACTTC. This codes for CASAGHFGETQYF.